This TCR beta chain was sequenced during a study of T cell responses to AZD1222 COVID-19 vaccine (dated by TCRdb to 2020 to 2023). Looking at the study overall: AZD1222 recipients whose second dose came at about 4 weeks and those whose second dose came at about 12 weeks were combined into one group, since spike-specific TCR depth and breadth did not differ between the two schedules. A total of approximately 240 trial participants underwent TCR sequencing, of whom 207 had received two doses of AZD1222 and around 26 had received two doses of the MenACWY control vaccine. Trial participants were enrolled by age into 18-55, 56-69 and 70-plus year subgroups, with about 150, 27 and 61 TCR-sequenced participants respectively. The paper's findings and limits, for the study overall: CD4 TCRs associated with the vaccine covered the entire spike protein, and the dominant responses were in regions 160-218 and 743-854. Epitopes outside the regions mutated in the B.1.351 and B.1.1.7 variants were reportedly recognized by nearly half of the unique spike-specific TCRs. Conclusions about previously exposed vaccinees are limited because only six or seven AZD1222 recipients were SARS-CoV-2 seropositive at baseline. Spike-specific TCR breadth and depth rose significantly after two AZD1222 doses compared with day 0 and with MenACWY recipients. Because no day 14 peak-response samples were available, the repertoires could be characterized only after the peak T cell response. In the small 56-69-year group, the increase in depth fell short of significance, most likely because of low power. Participants were mostly white British, with more females than males. The authors suggested clonal diversity may have been underestimated.

The CDR3 regions of human TCRbeta chains were analyzed by immunosequencing. On the study's bioinformatics: TCRs in the repertoires were matched against a reference library of SARS-CoV-2-specific TCRs that had been generated with the MIRA antigen-specificity platform. Breadth was defined as the fraction of unique TCRs that were SARS-CoV-2-associated. Depth was defined as the fraction of total T cells that were SARS-CoV-2-associated. Using the MIRA data, each spike-specific TCR was mapped to the spike region that the TCR reacts to and placed in a CD4 or CD8 class. Log10-transformed breadth and depth values were compared by one-way ANOVA with Sidak's multiple comparisons tests. TCRdb retrieved this table from immuneACCESS and kept in-frame rearrangements only. Not all clones are present; in checked studies, unresolved V genes account for under half, and no reason is known for the remainder. The V and J calls and clone size come from that table; D and trimming were worked out from the DNA. The sample data list about 130,000 clones, and 92% of these were observed just once. Of the sample, approximately 2.1% falls within the top ten clones.

Measured from the cysteine to the phenylalanine, the CDR3 is 10 residues long. The read is trimmed to its CDR3 DNA, 30 bases read in frame from base 1. The CDR1 and CDR2 encoded by the germline V gene (reference sequence) are DFQATT and SNEGSKA. V gives up 6 bases and J gives up 5 bases, and the segment between their germline ends measures 8 bases. The time point label, as the study defines it: baseline before first vaccination. Samples from vaccinated people were obtained from the UK trials COV001 and COV002, which included a single-blind randomized controlled phase 2/3 trial of AZD1222 (ChAdOx1 nCoV-19) in healthy adults. For TCRbeta chain sequencing, PBMC samples were collected from trial participants at day 0 and at day 28 after the second dose. Concerning this clone: Its target antigen remains unknown. Base-call qualities are not available, and no considerably larger clone is one nucleotide away.

The origin of this receptor is an adult in good health. In this chain, TRBV20-1 is recombined with TRBJ2-7, and perhaps TRBD1 as D gene, on 5 matching bases. This material consisted of peripheral blood, taken on day 0 of AZD1222 vaccination. The CDR3 sequence is CSAKGDEQYF. The nucleotide sequence reads TGCAGTGCGAAAGGGGACGAGCAGTACTTC.